This T cell receptor (beta chain) was documented in a study of T cell responses to AZD1222 COVID-19 vaccine. Germline values: CDR1 SEHNR, CDR2 FQNEAQ (reference sequence). This CDR3 comprises 16 residues. V was clipped by 1 base and J by 4 bases, with 14 bases between them. Study-level results: It should be noted that donors were predominantly white British and more often female, and clonal diversity was possibly underestimated.

This clone was picked up one time. The antigen is not known. The table came from immunoSEQ multiplex PCR; TCRdb's copy has only in-frame clones and leaves some out. Of approximately 150,000 clones listed, about 91% were seen once; the top ten hold 1.1% to 1.5%. Sequencing was performed on peripheral blood, taken on day 0 of AZD1222 vaccination. The origin of this receptor is an adult in good health. V usage is TRBV7-9 and J usage is TRBJ1-3; the D gene is possibly TRBD1 (5 bases). CDR3 in amino acids: CASSLGAGVSGNTIYF. The CDR3 DNA follows: TGTGCCAGCAGCTTAGGCGCGGGGGTTTCAGGAAACACCATATATTTT.